These 32 T cell receptor beta chains came from one sample sequenced in a study of T-cell memory formation after mild COVID-19. MiXCR, run by TCRdb on the 5' RACE reads, gives a single entry per CDR3 protein. The sample consists of about 430,000 distinct CDR3 sequences, around 24% of them appearing once. The sequenced sample was PBMCs or a T cell subset sorted from them (not recorded which). The receptors come from an adult woman who had mild COVID-19 (a few samples of this study predate the infection). Cell type and time point are not known.

This chain joins TRBV4-1 and TRBJ2-3; D could derive from TRBD1 or TRBD2 (5 bases each). Trimming removed 4 bases at V and 4 bases at J, with 15 bases between. CDR1 and CDR2 (germline): MGHRA, YSYEKL. The CDR3 runs to 15 residues. The CDR3 DNA reads as TGCGCCAGCAGCCCGGGTGTGGGGGTGGCAGATACGCAGTATTTT. Translating gives CASSPGVGVADTQYF.

The CDR3 DNA reads TGCAGTGCACACTCCCTTAGCGGGGGCTCCTACAATGAGCAGTTCTTC. Translating gives CSAHSLSGGSYNEQFF. The rearrangement joins TRBV20-1 to TRBJ2-1, with TRBD2 matching over 9 bases. V lost 6 bases to trimming and J lost 0 bases; unmatched junction nucleotides: 9. The CDR3 is 16 residues long. Germline CDR1 is DFQATT and CDR2 is SNEGSKA (reference sequence).

This rearrangement joins TRBV14 to TRBJ1-1, with D perhaps TRBD1 (5 bases). The V and J ends lost 7 bases and 3 bases respectively, with 24 bases between them. The CDR3 has 17 residues. Germline assignment: CDR1 SGHDN and CDR2 FVKESK. CDR3 in amino acids: CASTTFRAGVSYTEAFF. The CDR3 bases are TGTGCCAGCACTACGTTTCGAGCGGGGGTAAGCTACACTGAAGCTTTCTTT. Full variable domain (rest looked up from reference TRBV14 and TRBJ1-1): EAGVTQFPSHSVIEKGQTVTLRCDPISGHDNLYWYRRVMGKEIKFLLHFVKESKQDESGMPNNRFLAERTGGTYSTLKVQPAELEDSGVYFCASTTFRAGVSYTEAFFGQGTRLTVV.

This clonotype was observed a handful of times. V gene TRBV7-9 combines with J gene TRBJ2-5; D uncertain. The V end was cut by 6 bases, the J end by 1 base, with 15 bases between. This CDR3 has 15 residues. In germline, CDR1 is SEHNR, CDR2 FQNEAQ (reference sequence). The CDR3 DNA sequence: TGTGCCAGCAGTGACGGTGGGGTTCGCCAAGAGACCCAGTACTTC. Translation: CASSDGGVRQETQYF.

This clonotype was counted between two and nine times. The J gene is TRBJ1-2, the V gene TRBV29-1, with D unresolved. V lost 5 bases to trimming and J lost 4 bases, with 11 bases between them. From germline, CDR1 is SQVTM and CDR2 ANQGSEA. This CDR3 is built from 12 residues. The CDR3 DNA reads TGCAGCGTTTGGACGGAGCGCTATGGCTACACCTTC. It yields the protein CSVWTERYGYTF.

This clonotype was seen a handful of times. The chain uses TRBV4-1 and TRBJ2-1; 10 positions agree with TRBD2. Germline V CDR1 and CDR2: MGHRA, YSYEKL. V lost 5 bases to trimming and J lost 15 bases; unmatched junction nucleotides: 7. The CDR3 spans 12 residues. The CDR3 DNA reads as TGCGCCAGCAGCTACGGAGCGGGGGGGGTGTTCTTC. Translating gives CASSYGAGGVFF.

This rearrangement joins TRBV11-3 to TRBJ1-1; D is perhaps TRBD1 (6 bases). This CDR3 has 15 residues. The V end was cut by 3 bases, the J end by 0 bases, with 11 bases between. Germline CDR1 SGHNT, CDR2 YENEEA. CDR3 in amino acids: CASSFAGDMNTEAFF. The CDR3 DNA reads as TGTGCCAGCAGCTTTGCAGGGGATATGAACACTGAAGCTTTCTTT.

This clonotype occurred once. The chain is built from TRBV10-3 and TRBJ2-5; TRBD2 aligns across 11 bases. V lost 4 bases to trimming and J lost 5 bases; unmatched junction nucleotides: 6. Germline V gene lookup returns CDR1 ENHRY and CDR2 SYGVKD. The CDR3 covers 15 residues. CDR3 region: CAISATGLAVETQYF. CDR3 DNA: TGTGCCATCAGTGCGACGGGACTAGCGGTCGAGACCCAGTACTTC.

This clonotype was recorded a few times. This chain links TRBV5-1 with TRBJ2-7; D is perhaps TRBD1 or TRBD2 (5 bases each). V shed 0 bases and J shed 5 bases, with 9 bases lying between them. Germline V gene sequence: CDR1 SGHRS, CDR2 YFSETQ. The length of the CDR3 is 13 residues. CDR3 residues: CASSLAMGDEQYF. The DNA for the CDR3 is TGCGCCAGCAGCTTGGCCATGGGGGACGAGCAGTACTTC.

The chain joins TRBV6-5 to TRBJ2-5; 7 positions match TRBD1. J was trimmed by 7 bases and V by 4 bases; bases with no gene match: 15. This CDR3 contains 16 residues. CDR1 is MNHEY and CDR2 is SVGAGI in the germline V gene. The CDR3 bases are TGTGCCAGCAGTTTACAGGGGACCGCTGATTTCGGGACCCAGTACTTC. Protein: CASSLQGTADFGTQYF.

The gene calls are TRBV5-6 and TRBJ2-1; 10 nucleotides agree with TRBD2. V shed 3 bases and J 14 bases; nucleotides not matched to a gene: 5. Per the germline V gene, CDR1 is SGHDT and CDR2 is YYEEEE. This CDR3 is built from 12 residues. CDR3 nucleotide sequence: TGTGCCAGCAGCTCGAGAGCGGGAGGGAAGTTCTTC. It codes for CASSSRAGGKFF.

This clonotype has just a few counts. V is TRBV7-9 and J is TRBJ1-1; D possibly corresponds to TRBD1 (5 bases). Trimming removed 5 bases from V and 12 bases from J, with 10 bases in between. The CDR3 has 10 residues. CDR1 SEHNR and CDR2 FQNEAQ come from the germline V gene (reference sequence). CDR3 sequence reads: CASSHGGTFF. CDR3 DNA: TGTGCCAGCAGCCATGGGGGAACTTTCTTT.

This clonotype was detected a few times. The chain recombines TRBV4-2 with TRBJ2-1; 7 positions match TRBD2. CDR1 is LGHNA and CDR2 is YNFKEQ in the germline V gene. The CDR3 is 16 residues long. Trimming at V came to 0 bases and at J to 2 bases, leaving 4 bases not matched to a gene. The DNA for the CDR3 is TGTGCCAGCAGCCAAGATAGGGCGGGAGCCTACAATGAGCAGTTCTTC. Translated, it gives CASSQDRAGAYNEQFF.

This clonotype was counted between two and nine times. A much larger clone lies one base from this, so it may be a read error. This rearrangement joins TRBV27 to TRBJ2-7, with D possibly TRBD1 on 6 matching bases. This CDR3 region has 12 residues. CDR1 is MNHEY, CDR2 SMNVEV, per germline (reference sequence). Trimming removed 6 bases from V and 6 bases from J, with 12 bases in between. In DNA, the CDR3 is TGTGCCAGCAGATTACTCAGGGGCGAGCAGTACTTC. Translating gives CASRLLRGEQYF.

J is TRBJ2-5 and V is TRBV7-2, with 7 bases fitting TRBD2. The CDR3 has 15 residues. V dropped 4 bases and J dropped 5; count of bases not matched to a gene: 10. In germline, CDR1 is SGHTA, CDR2 FQGNSA. CDR3 protein: CASSSVYGRSETQYF. CDR3 in DNA: TGTGCCAGCAGCTCCGTATACGGGAGGTCGGAGACCCAGTACTTC.

This clonotype was recorded a few times. The chain recombines TRBV7-6 with TRBJ2-1, with D uncertain. CDR3 length: 13 residues. Germline V gene data show CDR1 as SGHVS and CDR2 as FNYEAQ. Trimming cost V 3 bases and J 6 bases, with 9 bases left between them. Written as DNA, the CDR3 is TGTGCCAGCAGCTTGGTCAGACGCAATGAGCAGTTCTTC. Amino acid sequence: CASSLVRRNEQFF.

V usage is TRBV27 and J usage is TRBJ2-5, with D hard to call. The V end lost 5 bases, the J end lost 4 bases, and 17 bases lay between the germline ends. CDR1 MNHEY and CDR2 SMNVEV come from the germline V gene (reference sequence). The CDR3 consists of 15 residues. DNA for the CDR3: TGTGCCAGCAGTCCCTCCATCTTCACGGGAGAGACCCAGTACTTC. Its translation: CASSPSIFTGETQYF.

The chain uses TRBV28 and TRBJ2-6; maybe TRBD1 (6 bases). The germline V gene has CDR1 MDHEN and CDR2 SYDVKM. Trimming removed 2 bases from V and 2 bases from J, with 19 bases in between. The CDR3 spans 19 residues. CDR3 coding DNA: TGTGCCAGCAGTTTAGAGGGCCACCCAGGGGCCGCTGGGGCCAACGTCCTGACTTTC. Its protein product is CASSLEGHPGAAGANVLTF.

The chain links TRBV20-1 to TRBJ2-3; 7 bases fit TRBD1. V shed 6 bases, J shed 7 bases, and the junction held 16 bases outside the gene matches. The CDR3 is 15 amino acids. CDR1 is DFQATT and CDR2 is SNEGSKA in the germline V gene (reference sequence). The CDR3 sequence: CSARPLRQGTNTQYF. Written as DNA, the CDR3 is TGCAGTGCGCGTCCCTTAAGACAGGGAACAAATACGCAGTATTTT.

Only a few counts were recorded for this clonotype. J is TRBJ2-7 and V is TRBV28; a possible D gene is TRBD2 (6 bases). Germline V gene lookup returns CDR1 MDHEN and CDR2 SYDVKM. The ends were cut back, 5 bases at V and 4 bases at J, with 12 bases in the middle. The CDR3 totals 13 residues. Here the CDR3 DNA reads TGTGCCAGCAGTACGACTGCGGGGTACGAGCAGTACTTC. It specifies CASSTTAGYEQYF.

This clonotype was seen a few times. The J gene is TRBJ2-4, the V gene TRBV20-1; D perhaps matches TRBD2 (5 bases). Between the trimmed V and J ends, which lost 6 bases and 0 bases, there was a span of 12 bases. This CDR3 is built from 14 residues. Germline V gene lookup returns CDR1 DFQATT and CDR2 SNEGSKA (reference sequence). The CDR3 spells CSAHDGLAKNIQYF. Written as DNA, the CDR3 is TGCAGTGCGCACGACGGACTAGCCAAAAACATTCAGTACTTC.

CDR3 sequence reads: CASSQGTGEPYGYTF. In nucleotides, the CDR3 is TGCGCCAGCAGCCAAGGGACAGGGGAACCCTATGGCTACACCTTC. This chain links TRBV4-1 with TRBJ1-2, with 9 bases identical to TRBD1. V lost 1 base, J lost 4 bases, and 4 bases stayed unmatched. CDR1 is MGHRA, CDR2 YSYEKL, per germline. The CDR3 extends over 15 amino acids.

This clonotype has just a few counts. The J gene is TRBJ1-2, the V gene TRBV7-2, with 7 nucleotides matching TRBD1. CDR3 length: 17 amino acids. Germline-derived CDR1 and CDR2 are SGHTA and FQGNSA. With V trimmed by 2 bases and J by 2 bases, 11 bases remained unmatched. The CDR3 here is CASSLSGPEGANYGYTF. The DNA of the CDR3 is TGTGCCAGCAGCTTATCCGGTCCCGAGGGGGCGAACTATGGCTACACCTTC.

The CDR3 nucleotides are TGTGCCACTGGACAGGCGGAGTATGGCTACACCTTC. As protein: CATGQAEYGYTF. The genes are TRBV10-3 and TRBJ1-2; TRBD1 matches 7 bases. CDR1 and CDR2 (germline): ENHRY, SYGVKD. V gave up 10 bases and J gave up 5 bases; unmatched junction bases: 7. The CDR3 covers 12 residues.

This clonotype came up a few times. This chain joins TRBV29-1 and TRBJ2-7, with 11 bases identical to TRBD1. CDR1 SQVTM and CDR2 ANQGSEA come from the germline V gene. J lost 5 bases, V lost 4 bases, and 7 bases had no gene match. The CDR3 has 14 residues. The CDR3 DNA follows: TGCAGCGTTGTCGGGTGGACAGGGGGCAACGAGCAGTACTTC. Amino acids: CSVVGWTGGNEQYF.

This chain links TRBV6-2 or TRBV6-3 with TRBJ1-5; D is uncertain. With 2 bases removed from V and 4 bases from J, the gap between germline ends came to 18 bases. CDR3 length: 17 residues. Germline V gene sequence: CDR1 MNHEY, CDR2 SVGEGT. The CDR3 here is CASSYPKDRGRNQPQHF. The CDR3 bases are TGTGCCAGCAGTTACCCCAAAGACCGAGGAAGAAATCAGCCCCAGCATTTT.

V usage is TRBV6-2 or TRBV6-3 and J usage is TRBJ2-2; 7 bases align to TRBD1. From germline, CDR1 is MNHEY and CDR2 SVGEGT. J was trimmed by 8 bases and V by 5 bases; bases with no gene match: 14. The CDR3 has 16 residues. This chain's CDR3 is CASSPSTGNSGGELFF. CDR3 sequence (DNA): TGTGCCAGCAGTCCCTCGACAGGGAACTCTGGTGGGGAGCTGTTTTTT.

The rearrangement links TRBV3-1 to TRBJ2-1; D may be TRBD2 (6 bases). CDR1 and CDR2 from the germline V gene are LGHDT and YNNKEL (reference sequence). The CDR3 totals 12 residues. Trimming took off 4 bases at V and 9 bases at J, with 10 bases between the two ends. The CDR3 spells CASSRAGLEQFF. The CDR3 nucleotides are TGTGCCAGCAGCCGGGCGGGGCTTGAGCAGTTCTTC.

This clonotype turned up a few times. This rearrangement joins TRBV5-1 to TRBJ2-3; TRBD1 matches 7 bases. CDR3 length: 13 amino acids. Germline CDR1 reads SGHRS; CDR2 reads YFSETQ. Trimming cost V 6 bases and J 6 bases; bases outside gene matches: 7. The CDR3 loop reads CASNRDRLDTQYF. The CDR3 DNA follows: TGCGCCAGCAATCGGGACAGATTGGATACGCAGTATTTT.

This clonotype was seen at least ten times. This chain joins TRBV7-9 and TRBJ1-2, with D possibly matching TRBD1 (6 bases). This CDR3 region has 15 residues. V was shortened by 0 bases and J by 6 bases, with 14 bases between the two germline ends. Germline V CDR1 and CDR2: SEHNR, FQNEAQ (reference sequence). The CDR3 loop reads CASSLAGGVTDGYTF. The CDR3 DNA reads as TGTGCCAGCAGCTTAGCAGGGGGGGTAACTGATGGCTACACCTTC.

The genes are TRBV4-1 and TRBJ2-7; 7 bases match TRBD1. The J segment lost 5 bases and the V segment lost 1 base, leaving 5 bases of the junction unmatched. CDR1 MGHRA and CDR2 YSYEKL come from the germline V gene. The CDR3 is 14 residues long. The CDR3 region is CASSQAGTANEQYF. The CDR3 coding sequence is TGCGCCAGCAGCCAAGCAGGGACAGCAAACGAGCAGTACTTC.

The chain joins TRBV12-3 or TRBV12-4 to TRBJ2-3; possibly TRBD2 for D (7 bases). The CDR3 has 16 amino acids. Trimming shortened V by 3 bases and J by 2 bases, and 15 bases separated the two germline ends. The CDR3 sequence: CASSFRGAPPTDTQYF. In DNA, the CDR3 is TGTGCCAGCAGTTTTCGGGGGGCACCCCCCACAGATACGCAGTATTTT.